This T cell receptor (beta chain) originates from a study of lymphopenia after photon versus proton radiotherapy. Whole-study results and caveats: Post-nadir TCR diversity decline inversely tracked overall survival among those who died. Post-nadir diversity loss with photons came from oligoclonal expansion, particularly CD8+ Temra cells. Authors raise, but do not show, better survival with proton therapy. Under photons, naive T cells and diversity fell while effector/memory populations rose.

Clones were sequenced by immunoSEQ multiplex PCR, and TCRdb holds only the in-frame ones, with some missing. This table holds more than 80,000 clones, around 83% found once. The CDR3 sequence is 15 residues long. V was trimmed by 1 base and J by 1 base, leaving 10 bases between them. CDR1 and CDR2 (germline): SGHRS, YFSETQ. This clone was recorded once. Antigen specificity is unknown. The receptor comes from a man between 60 and 70 years old with pancreatic cancer. The chain is built from TRBV5-1 and TRBJ2-3, with D unclear. The sample here was peripheral blood, taken from a patient treated with proton-based radiotherapy. The CDR3 loop is CASSLLGYGTDTQYF. Here the CDR3 DNA reads TGCGCCAGCAGCTTGCTGGGATACGGCACAGATACGCAGTATTTT.